Listed here is a single T cell receptor beta chain. This specimen belongs to a study of blood T cell repertoires in COVID-19. Study-wide background: The analysed material was cDNA or gDNA that came from T cells, B-cell-depleted T cells, or PBMCs.

Looked up from germline, CDR1 is MNHEY and CDR2 is SVGEGT. Trimming pared 0 bases from V and 0 bases from J, leaving 12 bases between. The CDR3 covers 16 residues. In the original workflow: Quantification of nucleated cells was approximated via reference gene primer amplification. Some clones are missing from TCRdb's copy, which holds only in-frame ones; the method was immunoSEQ multiplex PCR. Clonal size and the V and J genes are those of that table, whereas D and trimming came from the DNA. The table records 200,000 to 250,000 clones, roughly 90% of them present only once. The sample was peripheral blood. The rearrangement links TRBV6-2 or TRBV6-3 to TRBJ2-7; a possible D gene is TRBD2 (5 bases). The origin of this receptor is a man in his sixties with acute or convalescent COVID-19. CDR3 loop: CASSYSGAQDSYEQYF. CDR3 DNA sequence: TGTGCCAGCAGTTACTCGGGAGCCCAGGACTCCTACGAGCAGTACTTC.